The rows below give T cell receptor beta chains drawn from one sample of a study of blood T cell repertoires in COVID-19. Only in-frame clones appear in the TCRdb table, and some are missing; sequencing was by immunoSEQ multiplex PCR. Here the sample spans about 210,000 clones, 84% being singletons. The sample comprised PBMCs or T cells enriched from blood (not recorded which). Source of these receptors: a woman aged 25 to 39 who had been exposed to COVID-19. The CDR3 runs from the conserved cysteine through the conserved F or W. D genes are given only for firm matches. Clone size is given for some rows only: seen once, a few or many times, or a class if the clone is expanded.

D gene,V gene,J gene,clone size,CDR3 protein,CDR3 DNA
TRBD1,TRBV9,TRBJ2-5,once,CASSLGTGYQETQYF,TGTGCCAGCAGCCTCGGGACAGGTTACCAAGAGACCCAGTACTTC
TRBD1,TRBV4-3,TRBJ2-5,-,CASSQDGDRPRETQYF,TGCGCCAGCAGCCAAGATGGGGACAGGCCTAGAGAGACCCAGTACTTC
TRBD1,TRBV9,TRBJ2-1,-,CASSTNSRGQLNEQFF,TGTGCCAGCAGCACTAACTCGAGGGGACAGTTAAATGAGCAGTTCTTC
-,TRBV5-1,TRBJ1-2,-,CASSFTARKEGYTF,TGCGCCAGCAGCTTCACGGCCCGAAAGGAGGGCTACACCTTC
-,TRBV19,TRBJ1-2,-,CASSDRRLYGYTF,TGTGCCAGTAGTGACAGGAGACTTTATGGCTACACCTTC
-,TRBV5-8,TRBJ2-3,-,CASRTDTQYF,TGTGCCAGCCGGACAGATACGCAGTATTTT
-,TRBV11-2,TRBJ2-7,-,CASSLQVSYEQYF,TGTGCCAGCAGCTTACAGGTCTCCTACGAGCAGTACTTC
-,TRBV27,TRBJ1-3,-,CASGRGSGNTIYF,TGTGCCAGCGGGCGGGGGTCTGGAAACACCATATATTTT
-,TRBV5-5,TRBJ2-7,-,CASSGDNYEQYF,TGTGCCAGCAGCGGGGACAATTACGAGCAGTACTTC
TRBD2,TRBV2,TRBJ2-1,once,CASSEELRGGVNEQFF,TGTGCCAGCAGTGAAGAATTGCGGGGGGGCGTGAATGAGCAGTTCTTC
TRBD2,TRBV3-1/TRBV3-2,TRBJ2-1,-,CASSQAGGRGGYNEQFF,TGTGCCAGCAGCCAAGCGGGAGGGAGGGGGGGCTACAATGAGCAGTTCTTC
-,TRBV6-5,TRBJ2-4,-,CASNGGRLAKNIQYF,TGTGCCAGCAATGGGGGCAGACTAGCCAAAAACATTCAGTACTTC
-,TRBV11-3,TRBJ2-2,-,CASSSRQGLNTGELFF,TGTGCCAGCAGCTCAAGACAGGGACTCAACACCGGGGAGCTGTTTTTT
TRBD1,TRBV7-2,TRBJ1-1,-,CASSFKPDRVGWYTEAFF,TGTGCCAGCAGTTTTAAACCGGACAGGGTAGGTTGGTACACTGAAGCTTTCTTT
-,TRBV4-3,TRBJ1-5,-,CASSQDGGRNQPQHF,TGCGCCAGCAGCCAAGACGGAGGGCGCAATCAGCCCCAGCATTTT
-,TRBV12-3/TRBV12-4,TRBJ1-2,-,CASSLSQAYGYTF,TGTGCCAGCAGTTTGTCACAGGCTTATGGCTACACCTTC
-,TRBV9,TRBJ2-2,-,CASSVGRGFSGELFF,TGTGCCAGCAGCGTAGGTCGGGGGTTTAGCGGGGAGCTGTTTTTT
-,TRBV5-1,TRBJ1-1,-,CASSHQGNTEAFF,TGCGCCAGCAGCCATCAGGGGAACACTGAAGCTTTCTTT
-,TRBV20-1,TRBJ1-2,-,CSASLSGGGRAYGYTF,TGCAGTGCTAGTCTTAGTGGGGGAGGCAGGGCCTATGGCTACACCTTC
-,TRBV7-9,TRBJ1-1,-,CASSIHRGDNFAFAEAFF,TGTGCCAGCAGCATCCATCGGGGGGACAATTTTGCTTTTGCTGAAGCTTTCTTT
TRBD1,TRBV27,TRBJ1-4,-,CASRGQGAGGEKLFF,TGTGCCAGCAGGGGACAGGGGGCGGGTGGTGAAAAACTGTTTTTT
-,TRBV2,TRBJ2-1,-,CASSRTVIINEQFF,TGTGCCAGCAGTAGGACAGTGATTATTAATGAGCAGTTCTTC
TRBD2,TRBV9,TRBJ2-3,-,CASSDSGGAKDTQYF,TGTGCCAGCAGCGATAGCGGGGGGGCCAAAGATACGCAGTATTTT
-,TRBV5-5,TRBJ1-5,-,CASTEYVGNQPQHF,TGTGCCAGCACCGAGTATGTTGGCAATCAGCCCCAGCATTTT
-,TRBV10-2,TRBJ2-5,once,CASSELNLGRETQYF,TGCGCCAGCAGTGAGTTGAATCTCGGCAGGGAGACCCAGTACTTC